These T cell receptor beta chains were read from a single sample in a study of response to subunit inactivated influenza vaccine. In TCRdb, the RT-PCR reads were re-called with MiXCR into one record per CDR3 protein. The sample records over 650,000 distinct CDR3 sequences, around 20% being singletons. The material was PBMCs from blood, obtained 5 days after vaccination. These receptors originate from a man aged 45-65 years who received an inactivated influenza vaccine. CDR3s include the opening cysteine and the closing phenylalanine or tryptophan. Fields, in order: clone size, J gene, V gene, CDR3 protein. Size is omitted from some rows. Given values are once, few, many or a class for expanded clones.

NA	TRBJ2-7	TRBV7-2	CASSVTETTYEQYF
NA	TRBJ1-1	TRBV12-3/TRBV12-4	CASSFPMNTEAFF
NA	TRBJ2-1	TRBV20-1	CSAQSPDTSYNEQFF
few	TRBJ2-7	TRBV12-3/TRBV12-4	CASSLRFTGTSVYEQYF
NA	TRBJ2-2	TRBV10-3	CAISHDRITGELFF
NA	TRBJ2-1	TRBV20-1	CSANGLRWQFF
many	TRBJ2-3	TRBV5-1	CASSLASGGAADTQYF
NA	TRBJ1-4	TRBV20-1	CSATSMGTNEKLFF
few	TRBJ2-3	TRBV4-1	CASSQGRGGADTQYF
few	TRBJ2-1	TRBV24-1	CATEGTPTNEQFF
NA	TRBJ1-1	TRBV11-2	CASSTRPGQVDEAFF
few	TRBJ2-7	TRBV5-6	CASSLEWDKLTYEQYF
many	TRBJ2-4	TRBV5-1	CASSSGQSNNIQYF
NA	TRBJ1-2	TRBV12-3/TRBV12-4	CASSADGTAYGYTF
NA	TRBJ2-7	TRBV12-3/TRBV12-4	CASSFGTDTGSHEQYF
few	TRBJ1-2	TRBV4-2	CASSQVGTTEFYGYTF
NA	TRBJ1-2	TRBV20-1	CSASDPGAGYTF
NA	TRBJ2-3	TRBV7-9	CASSHSTASDTQYF
NA	TRBJ1-5	TRBV7-2	CASSWAANQPQHF
NA	TRBJ2-7	TRBV10-3	CAIRGTSVYEQYF
NA	TRBJ2-5	TRBV6-4	CASSSQGGGGRQETQYF
NA	TRBJ2-7	TRBV6-2/TRBV6-3	CASSNTGVLGEQYF
many	TRBJ2-7	TRBV20-1	CSAIRTRGGGTYEQYF
few	TRBJ2-3	TRBV24-1	CATSDWTGGADTQYF
few	TRBJ2-1	TRBV7-2	CASSELTGSYNEQFF
many	TRBJ1-1	TRBV18	CANSRDPNTEAFF
NA	TRBJ2-7	TRBV7-2	CASSYVTSGTNEQYF
NA	TRBJ1-1	TRBV2	CASSALGHMNTEAFF
NA	TRBJ2-1	TRBV7-2	CASSLRDSSLSYNEQFF
NA	TRBJ1-2	TRBV10-2	CASSESRAAGDGYTF
many	TRBJ2-7	TRBV20-1	CSASNRVGYEQYF
many	TRBJ2-7	TRBV20-1	CSARAGTGVGEQYF
NA	TRBJ2-3	TRBV4-3	CASSQVGLRTDTQYF
few	TRBJ1-2	TRBV20-1	CSARVYYGYTF
NA	TRBJ1-2	TRBV3-1	CASSQGTGPNYGYTF
NA	TRBJ2-7	TRBV3-1	CASSHGGHPYF
few	TRBJ1-3	TRBV14	CASSQLTLLGNTIYF
NA	TRBJ2-4	TRBV7-2	CASSPPNGDIQYF
NA	TRBJ2-7	TRBV12-3/TRBV12-4	CASRDRREQYF
NA	TRBJ2-1	TRBV3-1	CASSSGHQGPNEQFF
few	TRBJ2-7	TRBV11-2	CASSQDTSPYEQYF
few	TRBJ2-1	TRBV29-1	CSVRELLGNEQFF
NA	TRBJ2-7	TRBV12-3/TRBV12-4	CASRADTGTGTYEQYF
NA	TRBJ1-5	TRBV28	CASSLGGGSGNQPQHF
many	TRBJ1-5	TRBV7-2	CASSSHQTAGGPPQHF
NA	TRBJ2-1	TRBV4-3	CASSQKIDRGEEQFF
NA	TRBJ1-1	TRBV27	CASSLSARTGNTEAFF
NA	TRBJ2-3	TRBV30	CAWSTPGHSTDTQYF
few	TRBJ2-3	TRBV6-1	CASSAPQAPSTDTQYF
NA	TRBJ1-2	TRBV2	CASRPRGGNYGYTF
NA	TRBJ1-2	TRBV12-3/TRBV12-4	CASSRTPNYGYTF
NA	TRBJ1-5	TRBV20-1	CSASRGANNQPQHF
few	TRBJ2-2	TRBV20-1	CSASGTATGELFF
many	TRBJ2-2	TRBV6-1	CASTKGLADTGELFF
few	TRBJ2-3	TRBV5-1	CASRVGPSGDTQYF
few	TRBJ2-7	TRBV9	CASTKGEGGEQYF
few	TRBJ2-3	TRBV5-5	CASSLPGTGHDTQYF
many	TRBJ2-1	TRBV7-9	CASSPTDYNEQFF
NA	TRBJ1-5	TRBV24-1	CATSDPETNQPQHF